This T cell receptor (beta chain) came from a study of blood T cell repertoires in COVID-19. Two negative PCRs, clearance, or symptom resolution were required of recovered Cohort 3 donors. A remark on this clone: Other DNA sequences of this sample code for an identical CDR3.

Libraries were prepared by immunoSEQ multiplex PCR; TCRdb keeps only in-frame clonotypes and omits some of them. Of approximately 200,000 clones detected, approximately 81% appear once; the ten largest clones hold about 17%. Looked up from germline, CDR1 is SNHLY and CDR2 is FYNNEI. The CDR3 sequence is 14 residues long. The ends lost 6 bases at V and 3 bases at J; junction bases unmatched: 2. This TCR was sampled from a man aged 35 to 55 who had recovered from COVID-19. The sample was PBMCs or T cells enriched from blood (not recorded which). The genes are TRBV2 and TRBJ2-7, with 13 positions matching TRBD2. As DNA, the CDR3 is TGTGCCAGCAGGAGGACTAGCGGGAGCTACGAGCAGTACTTC. Its translation is CASRRTSGSYEQYF. Together with reference TRBV2 and TRBJ2-7, the CDR3 gives the full variable domain: EPEVTQTPSHQVTQMGQEVILRCVPISNHLYFYWYRQILGQKVEFLVSFYNNEISEKSEIFDDQFSVERPDGSNFTLKIRSTKLEDSAMYFCASRRTSGSYEQYFGPGTRLTVT.